This T cell receptor beta chain is drawn from a study of blood T cells in healthy people across ages. As to this clonotype: The junction and the germline gene differ at one end; a read error may be behind it.

Primed by a sample-barcoded 5' primer and a J-beta primer mix, a second PCR proceeded for roughly 7 to 12 cycles. TCRdb independently ran MiXCR on the 5' RACE reads; one entry per CDR3 protein. This sample has under 1,100,000 distinct CDR3 sequences, with 25% found just once. Germline V gives CDR1 SGHTA, CDR2 FQGTGA. This CDR3 spans 14 amino acids. These sequences were also reported in another study, on T cells of mothers and their children.

The V gene is TRBV7-3, the J gene TRBJ2-3; either TRBD1 or TRBD2 may fit D (5 bases each). The sequencing input was blood. This TCR was recovered from a girl aged 2-10 years in good health. CDR3 DNA sequence: TGTGCCAGCAGCCGTGTGTCTAGCACAGGTACGCAGTATTTT. It is translated as CASSRVSSTGTQYF.